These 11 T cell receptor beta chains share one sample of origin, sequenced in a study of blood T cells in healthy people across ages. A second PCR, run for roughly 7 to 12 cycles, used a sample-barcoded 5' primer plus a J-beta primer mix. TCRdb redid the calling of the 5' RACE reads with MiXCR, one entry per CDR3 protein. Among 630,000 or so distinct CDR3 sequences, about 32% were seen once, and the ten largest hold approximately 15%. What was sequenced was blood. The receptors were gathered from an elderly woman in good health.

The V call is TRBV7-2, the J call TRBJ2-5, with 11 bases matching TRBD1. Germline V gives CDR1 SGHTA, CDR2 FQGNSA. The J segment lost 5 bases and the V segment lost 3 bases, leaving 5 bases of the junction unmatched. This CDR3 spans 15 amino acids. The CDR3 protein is CASSFGQGARETQYF. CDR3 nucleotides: TGTGCCAGCAGCTTCGGACAGGGGGCCCGGGAGACCCAGTACTTC.

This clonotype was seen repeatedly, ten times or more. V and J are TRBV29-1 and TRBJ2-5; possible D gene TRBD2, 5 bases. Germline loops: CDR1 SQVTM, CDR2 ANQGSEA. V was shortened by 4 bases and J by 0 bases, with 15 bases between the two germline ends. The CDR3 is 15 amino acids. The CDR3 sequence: CSVGAGRAYQETQYF. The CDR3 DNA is TGCAGCGTTGGCGCCGGGCGGGCATACCAAGAGACCCAGTACTTC.

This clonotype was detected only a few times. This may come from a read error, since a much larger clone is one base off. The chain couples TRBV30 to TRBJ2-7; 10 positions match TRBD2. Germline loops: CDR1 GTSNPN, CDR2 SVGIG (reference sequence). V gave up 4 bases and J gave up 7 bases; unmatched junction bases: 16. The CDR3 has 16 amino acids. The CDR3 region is CAWTRPSGGAFNEQYF. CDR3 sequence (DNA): TGTGCCTGGACACGGCCAAGCGGGGGGGCCTTCAATGAGCAGTACTTC.

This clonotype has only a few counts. Here the CDR3 DNA reads TGTGCCAGCAGCGGGGGACAGGGCCTTTTGAATACGCAGTATTTT. Encoded protein: CASSGGQGLLNTQYF. The chain uses TRBV2 and TRBJ2-3; TRBD1 aligns across 9 bases. Germline V gene lookup returns CDR1 SNHLY and CDR2 FYNNEI. V shed 6 bases and J 7 bases; nucleotides not matched to a gene: 11. This CDR3 contains 15 residues.

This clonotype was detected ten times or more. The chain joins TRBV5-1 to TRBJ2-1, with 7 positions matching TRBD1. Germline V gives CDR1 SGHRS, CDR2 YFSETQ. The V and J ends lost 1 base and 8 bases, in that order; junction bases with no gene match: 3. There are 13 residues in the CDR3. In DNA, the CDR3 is TGCGCCAGCAGCTTGCGACAGGGCCATGAGCAGTTCTTC. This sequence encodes CASSLRQGHEQFF.

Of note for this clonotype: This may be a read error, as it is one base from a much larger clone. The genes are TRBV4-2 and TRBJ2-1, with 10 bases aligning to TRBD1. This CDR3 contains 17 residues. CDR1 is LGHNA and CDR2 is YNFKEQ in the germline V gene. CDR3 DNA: TGTGTCAGCAGCCAATTTCCCGGACAGGGGGTGTACAATGAGCAGTTCTTC. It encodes CVSSQFPGQGVYNEQFF.

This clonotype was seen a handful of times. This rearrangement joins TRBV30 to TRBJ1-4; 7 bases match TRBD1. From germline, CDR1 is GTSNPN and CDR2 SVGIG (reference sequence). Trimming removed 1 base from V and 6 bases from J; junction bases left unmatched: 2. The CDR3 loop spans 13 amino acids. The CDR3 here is CAWSEDRDEKLFF. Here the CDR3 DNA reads TGTGCCTGGAGTGAAGACAGGGATGAAAAACTGTTTTTT.

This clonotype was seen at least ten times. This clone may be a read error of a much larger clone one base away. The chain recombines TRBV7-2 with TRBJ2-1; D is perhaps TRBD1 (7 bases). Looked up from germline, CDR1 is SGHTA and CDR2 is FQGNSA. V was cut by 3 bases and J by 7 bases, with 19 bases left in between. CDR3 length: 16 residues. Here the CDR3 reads CASSFPTGSGGNEQFF. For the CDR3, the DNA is TGTGCCAGCAGCTTCCCGACAGGGTCTGGAGGGAATGAGCAGTTCTTC.

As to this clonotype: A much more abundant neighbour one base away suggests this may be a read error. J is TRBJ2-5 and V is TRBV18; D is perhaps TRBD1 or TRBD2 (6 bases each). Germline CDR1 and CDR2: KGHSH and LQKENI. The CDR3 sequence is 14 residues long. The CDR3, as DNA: TGTGTCAGCTCAGGAGGGACATCCCAAGAGACCCAGTACTTC. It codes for CVSSGGTSQETQYF.

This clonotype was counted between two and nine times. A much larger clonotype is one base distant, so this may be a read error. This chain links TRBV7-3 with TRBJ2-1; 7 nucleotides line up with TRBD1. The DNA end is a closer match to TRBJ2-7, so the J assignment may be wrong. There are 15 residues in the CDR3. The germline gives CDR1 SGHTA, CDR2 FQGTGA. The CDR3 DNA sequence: TGTGCCAGCAGCTTAACAGGACAGGCGTACAATGAGCAGTACTTC. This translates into CASSLTGQAYNEQYF.

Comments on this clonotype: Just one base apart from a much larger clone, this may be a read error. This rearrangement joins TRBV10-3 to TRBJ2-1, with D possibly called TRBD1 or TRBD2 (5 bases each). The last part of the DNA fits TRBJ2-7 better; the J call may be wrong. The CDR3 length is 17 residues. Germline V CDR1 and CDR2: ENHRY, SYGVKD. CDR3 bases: TGTGCCATCAGTGACCCGGGACGGGTGGGTTCCTACAATGAGCAGTACTTC. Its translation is CAISDPGRVGSYNEQYF.